Included here is one T cell receptor beta chain sequence, with context. This clonotype came up many times. The specificity of this receptor is unknown. Per-base qualities were not stored, and no clone one base away is much larger. According to the study, the label for this sample's treatment or condition signals: allogeneic hematopoietic cell transplantation with graft depleted of TCRalphabeta T cells and CD19 B cells. TCRalphabeta/CD19-depleted allogeneic hematopoietic cell grafts were given to the transplant recipients, all of whom were children. The method behind the library was PCR. The sequencer was an Illumina HiSeq 2500. To normalize quantification of the TCRbeta repertoire, the TCR libraries were built with molecular barcoding that relied on unique molecular identifiers. The public reads were run again by TCRdb, first through fastp at Q25 and then through MiXCR, and only productive beta chains were kept. Each CDR3 protein gets just one entry, which takes the most common genes and DNA from the rows behind it. This sample holds approximately 300,000 distinct CDR3 sequences; 11% were observed only once. About a quarter of the sample is held by the ten biggest clonotypes.

This specimen comes from a study of T-cell reconstitution after alpha-beta-depleted transplantation in children (TCRdb year 2016). Study-level background: T-cell immune reconstitution after TCRalphabeta/CD19-depleted allogeneic hematopoietic cell transplantation in children was quantitatively tracked in the study by means of TCR repertoire profiling.

Overall results and qualifications from the work: The apparently early recovery of alphabetaT-cell counts about two months after transplant reportedly depended on only several hundred rapidly expanded clones that came from non-depleted graft cells. In some patients, the high TCRbeta diversity seen at day 60 was put down to recipient T cells and intrathymic progenitors that had survived conditioning. Over the following months the frequencies of hyperexpanded clones went down, and after one year T-cell counts and TCRbeta diversity were mostly credited to newly produced T cells.

The trim is 1 base for V and 7 bases for J, with a gap of 11 bases between the germline ends. Via the germline V gene, CDR1 is SGHTA and CDR2 FQGNSA. The CDR3 holds 13 amino acids from the cysteine to the phenylalanine. Solely the CDR3 DNA is kept, with 39 bases framed from the first base. The chain employs TRBV7-2 and TRBJ2-7; the D gene cannot be named for sure. The sequencing here drew on peripheral blood, taken 180 days after TCRalphabeta/CD19-depleted stem cell transplant. This sequence originates from a male patient between 2 and 9 years old who had a stem cell transplant for chronic granulomatous disease, so the T cells may come from the graft donor. CDR3 region: CASSLVGTIEQYF. The bases are TGTGCCAGCAGCTTAGTTGGAACAATTGAGCAGTACTTC. With the rest looked up from the reference TRBV7-2 and TRBJ2-7 genes rather than sequenced, the full variable domain is GAGVSQSPSNKVTEKGKDVELRCDPISGHTALYWYRQSLGQGLEFLIYFQGNSAPDKSGLPSDRFSAERTGGSVSTLTIQRTQQEDSAVYLCASSLVGTIEQYFGPGTRLTVT.